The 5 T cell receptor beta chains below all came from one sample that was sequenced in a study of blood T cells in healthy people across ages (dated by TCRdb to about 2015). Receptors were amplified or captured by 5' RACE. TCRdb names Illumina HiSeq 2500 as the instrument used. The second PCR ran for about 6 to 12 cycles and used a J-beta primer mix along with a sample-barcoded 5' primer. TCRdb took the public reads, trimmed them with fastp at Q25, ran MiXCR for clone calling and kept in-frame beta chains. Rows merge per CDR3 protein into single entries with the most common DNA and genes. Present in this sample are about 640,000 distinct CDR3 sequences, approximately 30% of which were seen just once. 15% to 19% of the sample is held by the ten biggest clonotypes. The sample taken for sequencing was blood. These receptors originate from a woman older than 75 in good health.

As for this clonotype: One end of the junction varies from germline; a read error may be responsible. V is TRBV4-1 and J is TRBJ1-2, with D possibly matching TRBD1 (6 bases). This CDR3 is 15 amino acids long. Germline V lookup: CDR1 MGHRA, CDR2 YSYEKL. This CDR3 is CASSQPGQAFYGHTF. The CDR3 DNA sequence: TGCGCCAGCAGCCAGCCGGGACAAGCCTTCTATGGCCACACCTTC.

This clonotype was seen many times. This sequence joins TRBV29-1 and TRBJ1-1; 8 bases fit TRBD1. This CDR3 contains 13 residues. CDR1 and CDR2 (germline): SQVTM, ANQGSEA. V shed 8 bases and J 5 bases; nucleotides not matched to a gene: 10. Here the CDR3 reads CSTLQGGATEAFF. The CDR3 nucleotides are TGCAGCACCCTACAGGGGGGAGCAACTGAAGCTTTCTTT.

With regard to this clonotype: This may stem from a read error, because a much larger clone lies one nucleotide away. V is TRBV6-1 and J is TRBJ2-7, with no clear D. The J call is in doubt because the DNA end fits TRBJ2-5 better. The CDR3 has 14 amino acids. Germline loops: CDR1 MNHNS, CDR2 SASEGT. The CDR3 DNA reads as TGTGCCAGCAGTGAACATGGTAAAGGAGAGACCCAGTACTTC. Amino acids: CASSEHGKGETQYF.

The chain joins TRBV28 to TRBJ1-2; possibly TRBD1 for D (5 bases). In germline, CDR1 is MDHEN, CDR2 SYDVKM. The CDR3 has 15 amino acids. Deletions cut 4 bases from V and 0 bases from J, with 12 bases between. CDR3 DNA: TGTGCCAGCAGTTCCCCAGGGTCTGCTAACTATGGCTACACCTTC. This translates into CASSSPGSANYGYTF.

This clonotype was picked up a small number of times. The CDR3 DNA follows: TGTGCCAGCAGTTACGCCTCCCCGGGGGTCGTGGGTCAGCCCCAGCATTTT. It translates to CASSYASPGVVGQPQHF. The chain joins TRBV6-2 or TRBV6-3 to TRBJ1-5, with D maybe TRBD1 (5 bases). The CDR3 is 17 residues long. Germline loops: CDR1 MNHEY, CDR2 SVGEGT. The V gene lost 2 bases and the J gene lost 6 bases, with 20 bases spanning the gap.